The rows below give T cell receptor beta chains drawn from one sample of a study of CD8+CD57+ T cells in acquired aplastic anemia. TCRdb re-called the reads with MiXCR, one entry per CDR3 protein. Altogether some 170,000 distinct CDR3 sequences are present, 71% being singletons, with the ten largest covering approximately 42%. The sample taken for sequencing was sorted CD4+, CD8+, or CD8+CD57+ T cells (not recorded which) from PBMCs. These receptors all stem from a human donor with aplastic anemia. The CDR3 runs from the conserved cysteine through the conserved F or W. A D gene is named only where the DNA matches it firmly. Size tells how often a clone was seen (once, few, many) or the class of an expanded clone, and some rows leave it out.

>TRBV10-3|NA|TRBJ1-2|NA
CAMGGTANYGYTF
TGTGCCATGGGGGGTACGGCTAACTATGGCTACACCTTC
>TRBV7-9|NA|TRBJ2-1|NA
CASSPAGGGRYGQFF
TGTGCCAGCAGCCCGGCAGGCGGGGGCCGGTATGGGCAGTTCTTC
>TRBV30|NA|TRBJ1-6|NA
CAWSVGSPLHF
TGTGCCTGGAGTGTAGGATCACCCCTCCACTTT
>TRBV10-2|NA|TRBJ2-5|NA
CASSEPGTRLETQYF
TGCGCCAGCAGTGAGCCAGGCACAAGGCTAGAGACCCAGTACTTC
>TRBV7-2|TRBD1|TRBJ2-7|NA
CASSLNAGGNEQYF
TGTGCCAGCAGCTTAAACGCAGGGGGCAACGAGCAGTACTTC
>TRBV20-1|NA|TRBJ1-1|NA
CSAPTDTEAFF
TGCAGTGCCCCGACGGACACTGAAGCTTTCTTT
>TRBV6-4|TRBD2|TRBJ2-1|NA
CASSYRWTSGGYTSYNEQFF
TGTGCCAGCAGTTACCGGTGGACTAGCGGGGGCTACACCTCCTACAATGAGCAGTTCTTC
>TRBV7-2|TRBD1|TRBJ2-5|NA
CASSLVGDSQETQYF
TGTGCCAGCAGCTTAGTGGGGGACAGTCAAGAGACCCAGTACTTC
>TRBV24-1|NA|TRBJ2-5|NA
CATSARDGETQYF
TGTGCCACCAGTGCAAGGGATGGGGAGACCCAGTACTTC
>TRBV15|NA|TRBJ1-3|NA
CATSSGGRSGNTIYF
TGTGCCACCAGCAGCGGTGGGCGCTCTGGAAACACCATATATTTT
>TRBV9|NA|TRBJ1-1|NA
CASSDIPKGSTEAFF
TGTGCCAGCAGCGATATCCCCAAGGGATCCACTGAAGCTTTCTTT
>TRBV7-7|NA|TRBJ2-5|NA
CASSLGEARIQETQYF
TGTGCTAGCAGCTTAGGTGAAGCACGGATACAAGAGACCCAGTACTTC
>TRBV12-3/TRBV12-4|NA|TRBJ2-7|NA
CASTSRRLTEQYF
TGTGCCAGCACCTCGCGCAGGCTTACCGAGCAGTACTTC
>TRBV4-2|TRBD1|TRBJ1-3|NA
CASSQALGQASGNTIYF
TGTGCCAGCAGCCAAGCGTTAGGACAGGCCTCTGGAAACACCATATATTTT
>TRBV6-6|TRBD2|TRBJ2-7|NA
CASGERGKASYEQYF
TGTGCCAGCGGGGAGCGGGGGAAGGCTTCCTACGAGCAGTACTTC
>TRBV29-1|TRBD1|TRBJ2-7|NA
CSVWQGAYEQYF
TGCAGCGTTTGGCAGGGGGCTTACGAGCAGTACTTC
>TRBV20-1|NA|TRBJ1-5|once
CSAPGQNQPQHF
TGCAGTGCTCCCGGACAGAATCAGCCCCAGCATTTT
>TRBV20-1|NA|TRBJ2-1|NA
CSAPGSGFHEQFF
TGCAGTGCCCCAGGGTCGGGTTTCCATGAGCAGTTCTTC
>TRBV19|NA|TRBJ1-1|NA
CASRGDKLVDF
TGTGCCAGTAGAGGGGACAAACTCGTCGACTTT
>TRBV10-1|TRBD1|TRBJ2-1|NA
CASSAGQDYNEQFF
TGCGCCAGCAGTGCAGGACAGGACTACAATGAGCAGTTCTTC
>TRBV7-9|TRBD2|TRBJ2-2|NA
CASSSGGHFFTGELFF
TGTGCCAGCAGCTCGGGAGGGCACTTCTTCACCGGGGAGCTGTTTTTT
>TRBV2|NA|TRBJ2-3|few
CASSEGVLAQTQYF
TGTGCCAGCAGTGAGGGGGTTCTAGCTCAGACGCAGTATTTT
>TRBV7-6|NA|TRBJ2-7|NA
CASSPAGTQYEQYF
TGTGCCAGCAGCCCTGCCGGGACCCAATACGAGCAGTACTTC
>TRBV20-1|TRBD2|TRBJ2-1|NA
CSARRGGRSEQFF
TGCAGTGCTAGGCGGGGGGGCAGAAGTGAGCAGTTCTTC
>TRBV10-3|TRBD2|TRBJ2-5|NA
CASSAPEREYGTQYF
TGTGCCAGCAGCGCCCCGGAGCGGGAGTATGGGACCCAGTACTTC
>TRBV12-3/TRBV12-4|TRBD2|TRBJ2-5|NA
CASSRSGGNQETQYF
TGTGCCAGCAGTCGTAGCGGGGGGAACCAAGAGACCCAGTACTTC
>TRBV7-3|NA|TRBJ1-4|once
CASSALEGGEKLFF
TGTGCCAGCAGCGCCCTCGAGGGAGGCGAAAAACTGTTTTTT
>TRBV6-6|NA|TRBJ1-5|NA
CASSEAGRGNSNQPQHF
TGTGCCAGCAGTGAGGCAGGGAGGGGGAATAGCAATCAGCCCCAGCATTTT
>TRBV10-3|NA|TRBJ2-7|once
CAISEGAMETYEQYF
TGTGCCATCAGTGAAGGGGCGATGGAGACCTACGAGCAGTACTTC
>TRBV9|NA|TRBJ2-5|NA
CASSVDSGLGETQYF
TGTGCCAGCAGCGTAGATTCAGGGCTGGGAGAGACCCAGTACTTC
>TRBV7-2|TRBD1|TRBJ2-5|NA
CASSYPTGRETQYF
TGTGCCAGCAGCTACCCGACAGGGCGGGAGACCCAGTACTTC
>TRBV20-1|NA|TRBJ1-4|NA
CSARDGNEKLFF
TGCAGTGCTAGAGACGGTAATGAAAAACTGTTTTTT
>TRBV7-8|NA|TRBJ2-1|NA
CASGIRDPLDHEQFF
TGTGCCAGCGGCATCCGGGACCCCCTTGACCATGAGCAGTTCTTC
>TRBV5-1|NA|TRBJ1-1|NA
CASSLRGVNTEAFF
TGCGCCAGCAGCCTCAGGGGAGTGAACACTGAAGCTTTCTTT
>TRBV24-1|NA|TRBJ2-7|NA
CATSDPLGRSSYEQYF
TGTGCCACCAGTGATCCCCTTGGGCGGAGCTCCTACGAGCAGTACTTC
>TRBV7-2|NA|TRBJ2-7|NA
CASSGRTNTMNEQYF
TGTGCCAGCAGCGGGCGGACTAACACCATGAACGAGCAGTACTTC
>TRBV4-3|NA|TRBJ2-1|NA
CASSQDLMGDRSSYNEQFF
TGCGCCAGCAGCCAAGATTTAATGGGGGACCGAAGCTCCTACAATGAGCAGTTCTTC
>TRBV10-1|TRBD1|TRBJ2-1|few
CASSEDRGGFNEQFF
TGCGCCAGCAGCGAAGACAGGGGAGGCTTCAATGAGCAGTTCTTC
>TRBV6-5|NA|TRBJ1-2|many
CASSPGPFNGYTF
TGTGCCAGCAGCCCGGGACCCTTCAATGGCTACACCTTC
>TRBV10-3|TRBD2|TRBJ2-2|NA
CAIRPTGTSGGGGELFF
TGTGCCATCAGGCCAACCGGGACTAGCGGGGGCGGCGGGGAGCTGTTTTTT
>TRBV2|NA|TRBJ2-7|NA
CALRQAYEQYF
TGTGCCTTGCGGCAGGCCTACGAGCAGTACTTC
>TRBV19|NA|TRBJ2-6|few
CASSMYSGEANVLTF
TGTGCCAGTAGTATGTACTCAGGGGAGGCCAACGTCCTGACTTTC
>TRBV25-1|TRBD1|TRBJ1-1|NA
CATTRTGARDTEAFF
TGTGCCACCACGAGGACAGGGGCGAGGGACACTGAAGCTTTCTTT
>TRBV20-1|TRBD2|TRBJ2-1|NA
CSASWTSGRAFPYNEQFF
TGCAGTGCTAGCTGGACTAGCGGGAGGGCCTTTCCCTACAATGAGCAGTTCTTC
>TRBV4-3|NA|TRBJ2-2|many
CASSPDMYANTGELFF
TGCGCCAGCAGCCCCGACATGTACGCGAACACCGGGGAGCTGTTTTTT
>TRBV5-8|TRBD2|TRBJ2-7|NA
CASSASGSRRGEQYF
TGTGCCAGCAGCGCAAGCGGGAGTAGGAGAGGCGAGCAGTACTTC
>TRBV24-1|TRBD1|TRBJ2-3|NA
CATSDWGTGADTQYF
TGTGCCACCAGTGATTGGGGCACAGGGGCAGATACGCAGTATTTT
>TRBV24-1|NA|TRBJ2-5|NA
CATSGDGWTDQETQYF
TGTGCCACCAGTGGCGACGGGTGGACGGACCAAGAGACCCAGTACTTC
>TRBV27|TRBD1|TRBJ2-7|many
CASSSGTGHEQYF
TGTGCCAGCAGTTCTGGGACAGGGCACGAGCAGTACTTC
>TRBV7-2|NA|TRBJ2-5|NA
CASSRNREETQYF
TGTGCCAGCAGCAGAAACAGGGAAGAGACCCAGTACTTC
>TRBV7-3|NA|TRBJ1-1|once
CASSPGASMNTEAFF
TGTGCCAGCAGCCCAGGGGCATCCATGAACACTGAAGCTTTCTTT
>TRBV7-2|NA|TRBJ2-7|NA
CASTLLMIEYNEQYF
TGTGCCAGCACCTTACTTATGATAGAGTACAATGAGCAGTACTTC
>TRBV3-1|TRBD2|TRBJ2-1|NA
CASSLGAGGEQFF
TGTGCCAGCAGCTTAGGAGCGGGGGGGGAGCAGTTCTTC
>TRBV29-1|NA|TRBJ1-1|NA
CSVQGLGTEAFF
TGCAGCGTTCAGGGGCTTGGCACTGAAGCTTTCTTT
>TRBV20-1|NA|TRBJ1-2|NA
CSASAQDRLGGCTF
TGCAGTGCTAGCGCGCAGGACAGATTGGGAGGCTGCACCTTC
>TRBV20-1|NA|TRBJ1-3|NA
CSAPDLTVGNTIYF
TGCAGTGCTCCCGACTTGACTGTTGGAAACACCATATATTTT
>TRBV12-5|NA|TRBJ2-1|NA
CASSYSRPRRYNEQFF
TGTGCCAGCAGTTACTCCCGTCCACGTCGGTACAATGAGCAGTTCTTC